This TCR beta chain was sequenced for a study of blood T cell repertoires in COVID-19. The overall study: Acute and convalescent COVID-19 specimens originated in the United States, Italy and Spain.

Germline V gene lookup returns CDR1 SGHTA and CDR2 FQGTGA. The CDR3 contains 12 residues. Trimming removed 1 base at V and 9 bases at J, with 7 bases between. As concerns this clone: Distinct nucleotide sequences in the sample also encode this CDR3.

Cohorts were based on clinical histories the participants reported. Original processing methods: For nucleated cells, counts were estimated from reference gene primer amplification. TCRdb's copy holds only in-frame clones and misses some; the assay was immunoSEQ multiplex PCR. The V and J calls and the clone size are those of that table, but D and trimming were determined from the DNA. This table has under 250,000 clones, about 80% appearing once. The chain joins TRBV7-3 to TRBJ2-1; possible D gene TRBD2, 5 bases. The specimen sequenced was PBMCs or T cells enriched from blood (not recorded which). The receptor was isolated from a man in his fifties or sixties who had recovered from COVID-19. In DNA, the CDR3 is TGTGCCAGCAGCTTAAACGGAGGTGAGCAGTTCTTC. This gives the protein CASSLNGGEQFF.